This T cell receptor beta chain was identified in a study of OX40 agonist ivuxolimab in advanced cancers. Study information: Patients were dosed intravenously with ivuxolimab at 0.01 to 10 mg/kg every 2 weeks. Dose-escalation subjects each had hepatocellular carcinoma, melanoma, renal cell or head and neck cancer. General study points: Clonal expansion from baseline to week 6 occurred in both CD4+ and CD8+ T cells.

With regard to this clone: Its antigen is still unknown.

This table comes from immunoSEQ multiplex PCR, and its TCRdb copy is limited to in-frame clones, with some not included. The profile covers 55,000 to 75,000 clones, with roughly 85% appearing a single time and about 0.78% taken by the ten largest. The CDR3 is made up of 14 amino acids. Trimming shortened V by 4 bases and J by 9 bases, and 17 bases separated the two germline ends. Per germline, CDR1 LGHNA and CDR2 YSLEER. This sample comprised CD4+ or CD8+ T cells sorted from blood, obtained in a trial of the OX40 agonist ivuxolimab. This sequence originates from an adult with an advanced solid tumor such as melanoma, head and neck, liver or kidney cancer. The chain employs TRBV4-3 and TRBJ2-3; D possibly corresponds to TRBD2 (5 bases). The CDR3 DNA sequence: TGCGCCAGCAGCCCCTCCCCGGACTCAGCCACGCAGTATTTT. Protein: CASSPSPDSATQYF.